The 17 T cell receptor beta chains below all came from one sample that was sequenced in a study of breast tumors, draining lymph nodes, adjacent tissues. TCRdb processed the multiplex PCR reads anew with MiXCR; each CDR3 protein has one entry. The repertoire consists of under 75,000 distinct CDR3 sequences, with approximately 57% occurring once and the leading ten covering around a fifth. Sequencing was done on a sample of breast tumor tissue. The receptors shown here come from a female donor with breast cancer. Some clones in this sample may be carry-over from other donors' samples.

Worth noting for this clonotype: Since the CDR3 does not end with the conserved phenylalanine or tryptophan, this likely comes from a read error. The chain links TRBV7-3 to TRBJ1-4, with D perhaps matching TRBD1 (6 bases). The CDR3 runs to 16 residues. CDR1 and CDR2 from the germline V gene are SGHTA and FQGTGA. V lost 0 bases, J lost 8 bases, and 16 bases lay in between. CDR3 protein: CASSLTLGGRWEKLFL. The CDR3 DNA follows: TGTGCCAGCAGCTTAACTTTGGGGGGGCGCTGGGAAAAACTGTTTCTT.

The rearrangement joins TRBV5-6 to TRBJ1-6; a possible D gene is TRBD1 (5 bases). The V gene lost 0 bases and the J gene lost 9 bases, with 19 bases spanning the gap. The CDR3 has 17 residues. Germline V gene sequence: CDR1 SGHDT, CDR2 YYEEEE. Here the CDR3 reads CASSLALSGTQGSPLHF. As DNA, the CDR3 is TGTGCCAGCAGCTTGGCCCTAAGCGGGACCCAGGGTTCACCCCTCCACTTT.

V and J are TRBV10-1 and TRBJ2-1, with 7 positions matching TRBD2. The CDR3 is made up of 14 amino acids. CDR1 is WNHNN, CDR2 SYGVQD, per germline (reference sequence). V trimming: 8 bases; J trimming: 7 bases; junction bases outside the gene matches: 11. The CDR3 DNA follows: TGCGCCAGCCTGCGGGGCGCGGGAGTTAATGAGCAGTTCTTC. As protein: CASLRGAGVNEQFF.

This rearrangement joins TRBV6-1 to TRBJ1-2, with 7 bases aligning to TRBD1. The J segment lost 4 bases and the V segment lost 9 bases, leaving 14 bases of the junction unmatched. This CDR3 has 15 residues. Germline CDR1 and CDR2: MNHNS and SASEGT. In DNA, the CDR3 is TGTGCCAGTAGTCGGGACAGAGCCCCGCTCTATGGCTACACCTTC. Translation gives CASSRDRAPLYGYTF.

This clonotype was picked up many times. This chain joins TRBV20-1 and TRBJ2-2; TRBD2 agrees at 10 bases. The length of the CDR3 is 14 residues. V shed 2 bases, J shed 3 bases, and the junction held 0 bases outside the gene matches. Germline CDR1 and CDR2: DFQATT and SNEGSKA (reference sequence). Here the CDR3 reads CSARLAGDTGELFF. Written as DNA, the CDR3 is TGCAGTGCTAGACTAGCGGGGGACACCGGGGAGCTGTTTTTT.

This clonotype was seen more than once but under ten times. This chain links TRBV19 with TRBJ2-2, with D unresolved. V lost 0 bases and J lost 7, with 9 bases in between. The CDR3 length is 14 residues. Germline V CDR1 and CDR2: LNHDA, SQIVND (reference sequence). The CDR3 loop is CASSIDTDSGELFF. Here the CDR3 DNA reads TGTGCCAGTAGTATAGACACGGATAGCGGGGAGCTGTTTTTT.

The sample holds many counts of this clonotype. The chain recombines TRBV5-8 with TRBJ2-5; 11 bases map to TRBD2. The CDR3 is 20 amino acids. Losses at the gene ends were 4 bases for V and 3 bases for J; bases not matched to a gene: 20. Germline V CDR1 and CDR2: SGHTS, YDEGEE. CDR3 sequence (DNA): TGTGCCAGCAGCCAAGACACCGGGACTAGCGGAGGCCTTAGTAAAGAGACCCAGTACTTC. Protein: CASSQDTGTSGGLSKETQYF.

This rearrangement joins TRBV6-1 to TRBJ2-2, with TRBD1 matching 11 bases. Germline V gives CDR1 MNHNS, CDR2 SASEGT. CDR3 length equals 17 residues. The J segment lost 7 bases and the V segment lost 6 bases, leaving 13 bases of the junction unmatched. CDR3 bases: TGTGCCAGCAGACCCGTGTGGACAGGGGGCTCGAGCGGGGAGCTGTTTTTT. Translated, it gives CASRPVWTGGSSGELFF.

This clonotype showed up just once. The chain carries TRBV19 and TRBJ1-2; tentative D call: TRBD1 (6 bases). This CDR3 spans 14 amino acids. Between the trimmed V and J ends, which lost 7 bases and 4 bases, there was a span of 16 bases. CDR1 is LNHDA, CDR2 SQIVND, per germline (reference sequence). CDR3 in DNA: TGTGCCAGTAACCTACGGGGGGCGGTCTATGGCTACACCTTC. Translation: CASNLRGAVYGYTF.

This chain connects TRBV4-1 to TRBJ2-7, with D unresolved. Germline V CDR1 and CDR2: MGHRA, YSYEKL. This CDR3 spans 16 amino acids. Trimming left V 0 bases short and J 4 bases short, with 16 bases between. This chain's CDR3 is CASSQDHTGRIYEQYF. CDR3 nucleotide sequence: TGCGCCAGCAGCCAAGATCATACGGGTAGGATATACGAGCAGTACTTC.

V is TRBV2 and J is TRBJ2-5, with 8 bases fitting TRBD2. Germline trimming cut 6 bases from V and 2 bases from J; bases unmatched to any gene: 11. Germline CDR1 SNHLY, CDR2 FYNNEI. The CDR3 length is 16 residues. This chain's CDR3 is CASSVIIAGLQETQYF. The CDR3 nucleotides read TGTGCCAGCAGCGTAATCATAGCGGGGTTACAAGAGACCCAGTACTTC.

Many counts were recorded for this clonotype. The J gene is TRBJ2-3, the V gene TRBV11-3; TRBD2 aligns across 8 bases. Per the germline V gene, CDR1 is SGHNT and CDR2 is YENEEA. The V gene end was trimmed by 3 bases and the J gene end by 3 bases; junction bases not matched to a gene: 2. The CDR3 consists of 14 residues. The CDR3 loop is CASSFGGGTDTQYF. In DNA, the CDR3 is TGTGCCAGCAGCTTCGGGGGGGGAACAGATACGCAGTATTTT.

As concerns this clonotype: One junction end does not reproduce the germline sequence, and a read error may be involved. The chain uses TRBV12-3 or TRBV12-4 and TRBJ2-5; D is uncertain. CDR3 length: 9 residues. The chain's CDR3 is CASSKTPYF. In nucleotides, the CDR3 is TGTGCCAGCAGCAAGACCCCGTACTTC.

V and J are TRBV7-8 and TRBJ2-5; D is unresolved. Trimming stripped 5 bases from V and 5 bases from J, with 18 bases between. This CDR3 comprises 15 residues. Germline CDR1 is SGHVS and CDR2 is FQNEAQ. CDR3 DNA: TGTGCCAGCAGCGTACTCACGGGCCTGAGGGAGACCCAGTACTTC. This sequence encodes CASSVLTGLRETQYF.

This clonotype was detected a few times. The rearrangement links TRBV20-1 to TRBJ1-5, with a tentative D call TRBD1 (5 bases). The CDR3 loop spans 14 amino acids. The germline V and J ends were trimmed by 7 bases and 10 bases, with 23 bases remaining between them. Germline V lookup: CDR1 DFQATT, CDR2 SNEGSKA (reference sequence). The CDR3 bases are TGCAGTGTTCGGCCCGGGACCCAGTATCCTCCCCAGCATTTT. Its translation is CSVRPGTQYPPQHF.

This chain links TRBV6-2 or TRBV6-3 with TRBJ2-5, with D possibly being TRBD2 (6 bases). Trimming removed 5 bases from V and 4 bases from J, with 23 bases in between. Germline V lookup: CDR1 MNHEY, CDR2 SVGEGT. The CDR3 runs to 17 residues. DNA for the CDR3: TGTGCCAGCAGTCGACGTCCGGGCGGGGAAATAGGAGAGACCCAGTACTTC. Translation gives CASSRRPGGEIGETQYF.

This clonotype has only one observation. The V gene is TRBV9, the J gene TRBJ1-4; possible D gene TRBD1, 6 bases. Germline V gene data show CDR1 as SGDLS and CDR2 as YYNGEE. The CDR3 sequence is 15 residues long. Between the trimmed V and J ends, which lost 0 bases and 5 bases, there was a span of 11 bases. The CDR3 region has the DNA TGTGCCAGCAGCGTAGTAGGACAGCAGAATGAAAAACTGTTTTTT. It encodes CASSVVGQQNEKLFF. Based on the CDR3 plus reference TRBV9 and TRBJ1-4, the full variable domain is DSGVTQTPKHLITATGQRVTLRCSPRSGDLSVYWYQQSLDQGLQFLIQYYNGEERAKGNILERFSAQQFPDLHSELNLSSLELGDSALYFCASSVVGQQNEKLFFGSGTQLSVL.